This TCR beta chain is from a study of cytomegalovirus exposure and HLA in healthy donors. Study information: The 666 first-cohort repertoires shared a platform with the approximately 120 validation repertoires, as reported in a later analysis. Study-wide results and limits: TCR clusters originating in the first cohort tended to co-occur in the 120 validation repertoires, according to a later analysis.

The donors were in the roughly 110-subject validation cohort; that cohort was separate from the approximately 730-subject first cohort. A note on this clone: The target antigen is unknown.

CDR1 SGHNT and CDR2 YYREEE come from the germline V gene (reference sequence). Trimming shortened V by 3 bases and J by 2 bases, and 13 bases separated the two germline ends. The length of the CDR3 is 15 residues. Assay: immunoSEQ multiplex PCR; the TCRdb copy retains only in-frame clones and omits some. The table records fewer than 400,000 clones, about nine tenths of them present only once. The receptor was isolated from a woman under 30 in good health and CMV-seronegative. The sample comprised PBMCs. This chain connects TRBV5-4 to TRBJ2-3; D gene ambiguous. The CDR3 is CASSSPEEPTDTQYF. The CDR3 DNA reads TGTGCCAGCAGCTCCCCCGAGGAGCCCACAGATACGCAGTATTTT.